These 23 T cell receptor beta chains originate from one sample sequenced in a study of shared clonotypes between healthy human individuals. TCRdb's table, derived via immunoSEQ multiplex PCR, lists solely in-frame clones and lacks some. The sample holds roughly 1,000,000 clones, roughly 74% seen once. Sequenced input: memory CD4+ T cells from PBMCs. Indicated subset: CD45RA-negative fraction. All receptors derive from a man aged 18-30 years in good health. Some clones in this sample may be carry-over from other donors' samples.

The V and J genes are TRBV18 and TRBJ2-7; D unclear. The CDR3 sequence is 16 residues long. The ends were cut back, 5 bases at V and 1 base at J, with 18 bases in the middle. Germline V lookup: CDR1 KGHSH, CDR2 LQKENI. The CDR3, as DNA: TGTGCCAGCTCATCGACGCGGAATAAAGTATCCTACGAGCAGTACTTC. It translates to CASSSTRNKVSYEQYF.

V gene TRBV19 combines with J gene TRBJ2-1, with TRBD1 matching over 7 bases. The CDR3 spans 15 residues. V trimming: 6 bases; J trimming: 1 base; junction bases outside the gene matches: 6. Germline CDR1 is LNHDA and CDR2 is SQIVND (reference sequence). The CDR3 DNA reads as TGTGCCAGTAGCACCACAGGGGATTCCTACAATGAGCAGTTCTTC. This translates into CASSTTGDSYNEQFF.

The chain combines TRBV7-3 with TRBJ2-1; the D gene is possibly TRBD2 (6 bases). V was trimmed by 5 bases and J by 0 bases, leaving 11 bases between them. The germline gives CDR1 SGHTA, CDR2 FQGTGA. The CDR3 contains 15 residues. DNA of the CDR3: TGTGCCAGCAGCCCTCCCGGGGGCTCCTACAATGAGCAGTTCTTC. Protein: CASSPPGGSYNEQFF.

This chain links TRBV7-2 with TRBJ1-2, with D unresolved. CDR3 size: 14 residues. Looked up from germline, CDR1 is SGHTA and CDR2 is FQGNSA. Trimming stripped 5 bases from V and 2 bases from J, with 12 bases between. CDR3 nucleotide sequence: TGTGCCAGCAGCCGCGGAAGCATAAACTATGGCTACACCTTC. Protein product: CASSRGSINYGYTF. Looking up the rest from reference TRBV7-2 and TRBJ1-2 gives the full variable domain: GAGVSQSPSNKVTEKGKDVELRCDPISGHTALYWYRQSLGQGLEFLIYFQGNSAPDKSGLPSDRFSAERTGGSVSTLTIQRTQQEDSAVYLCASSRGSINYGYTFGSGTRLTVV.

The V gene is TRBV19, the J gene TRBJ1-1, with 9 nucleotides matching TRBD1. Germline V gives CDR1 LNHDA, CDR2 SQIVND (reference sequence). Germline trimming cut 5 bases from V and 4 bases from J; bases unmatched to any gene: 8. CDR3 length: 15 amino acids. The DNA for the CDR3 is TGTGCCAGTAGTCCCCTGGACAGGGGAGGCACTGAAGCTTTCTTT. It codes for CASSPLDRGGTEAFF.

This chain connects TRBV7-2 to TRBJ2-7, with D perhaps TRBD1 (7 bases). CDR3 length: 15 residues. Germline loops: CDR1 SGHTA, CDR2 FQGNSA. Deletions cut 5 bases from V and 3 bases from J, with 17 bases between. CDR3 loop: CASSARQGGYYEQYF. CDR3 in DNA: TGTGCCAGCAGCGCTCGACAGGGAGGTTACTACGAGCAGTACTTC.

This clone was recorded once. The chain couples TRBV28 to TRBJ2-2; a possible D gene is TRBD2 (6 bases). Germline assignment: CDR1 MDHEN and CDR2 SYDVKM. The CDR3 has 15 amino acids. The V end was cut by 4 bases, the J end by 6 bases, with 15 bases between. The CDR3: CASSYGTSIPGELFF. CDR3 in DNA: TGTGCCAGCAGTTACGGGACTTCTATCCCCGGGGAGCTGTTTTTT.

As concerns this clone: Within the sample, other DNA sequences also encode this same CDR3. This chain links TRBV2 with TRBJ2-7, with D uncertain. Trimming removed 8 bases at V and 7 bases at J, with 15 bases between. Per the germline V gene, CDR1 is SNHLY and CDR2 is FYNNEI. The CDR3 extends over 12 amino acids. CDR3 amino acids: CASGNTIYEQYF. CDR3 sequence (DNA): TGTGCCAGCGGTAATACAATCTATGAGCAGTACTTC.

The chain joins TRBV28 to TRBJ1-2; 11 bases line up with TRBD1. CDR1 MDHEN and CDR2 SYDVKM come from the germline V gene. The CDR3 loop spans 13 amino acids. Trimming cost V 10 bases and J 4 bases; bases outside gene matches: 5. The CDR3 is CATGTGGPYGYTF. For the CDR3, the DNA is TGTGCCACAGGGACAGGGGGTCCCTATGGCTACACCTTC.

The rearrangement links TRBV6-1 to TRBJ2-7, with D possibly matching TRBD1 (8 bases). Germline V gene data show CDR1 as MNHNS and CDR2 as SASEGT. CDR3 size: 14 residues. Trimming cost V 9 bases and J 1 base, with 16 bases left between them. The CDR3 coding sequence is TGTGCCAGTTCAGCGGGACAGGTATCCTACGAGCAGTACTTC. The encoded protein is CASSAGQVSYEQYF.

The chain joins TRBV28 to TRBJ2-3; 9 bases align to TRBD2. Germline trimming cut 6 bases from V and 7 bases from J; bases unmatched to any gene: 11. Germline CDR1 reads MDHEN; CDR2 reads SYDVKM. The CDR3 covers 15 residues. In nucleotides, the CDR3 is TGTGCCAGCAGCCTCCCCGGACTAGCGACCTATACGCAGTATTTT. Translated, it gives CASSLPGLATYTQYF. The full variable domain, rest sourced from reference TRBV28 and TRBJ2-3, is DVKVTQSSRYLVKRTGEKVFLECVQDMDHENMFWYRQDPGLGLRLIYFSYDVKMKEKGDIPEGYSVSREKKERFSLILESASTNQTSMYLCASSLPGLATYTQYFGPGTRLTVL.

The V and J genes are TRBV7-9 and TRBJ2-2, with D possibly TRBD2 on 6 matching bases. CDR1 and CDR2 from the germline V gene are SEHNR and FQNEAQ (reference sequence). V lost 3 bases to trimming and J lost 7 bases, with 9 bases between them. The CDR3 is 13 residues long. Written as DNA, the CDR3 is TGTGCCAGCAGCTTTGGAGGGCACGGGGAGCTGTTTTTT. Its translation: CASSFGGHGELFF.

The chain employs TRBV5-1 and TRBJ2-3; 7 bases are a match to TRBD2. The CDR3 is 16 residues long. Germline values: CDR1 SGHRS, CDR2 YFSETQ. V gave up 2 bases and J gave up 2 bases; unmatched junction bases: 8. This CDR3 is CASSFRSGISTDTQYF. CDR3 nucleotide sequence: TGCGCCAGCAGCTTTCGGAGCGGGATCTCCACAGATACGCAGTATTTT.

The chain carries TRBV28 and TRBJ1-1; 8 nucleotides align to TRBD1. V lost 8 bases to trimming and J lost 9 bases; unmatched junction nucleotides: 17. From germline, CDR1 is MDHEN and CDR2 SYDVKM. The CDR3 extends over 15 amino acids. The CDR3 is CASGQGYVGTVQAFF. The CDR3 DNA sequence: TGTGCCAGCGGACAGGGTTATGTCGGGACGGTGCAAGCTTTCTTT.

The chain combines TRBV5-6 with TRBJ2-7; no reliable D call. V lost 1 base, J lost 2 bases, and 7 bases lay in between. Germline assignment: CDR1 SGHDT and CDR2 YYEEEE. The CDR3 sequence is 13 residues long. CDR3 protein: CASSLYGAYEQYF. As DNA, the CDR3 is TGTGCCAGCAGCTTGTACGGAGCCTACGAGCAGTACTTC.

The gene calls are TRBV9 and TRBJ2-1; tentatively, D is TRBD2 (6 bases). Trimming stripped 4 bases from V and 6 bases from J, with 20 bases between. The CDR3 has 16 amino acids. Germline V gene lookup returns CDR1 SGDLS and CDR2 YYNGEE. The CDR3 DNA follows: TGTGCCAGCAGCTCCCAATTTAGCGGAGGGGTCAATGAGCAGTTCTTC. Amino acid sequence: CASSSQFSGGVNEQFF.

The CDR3 loop reads CAIEESGRDTQYF. The CDR3 DNA sequence: TGTGCCATCGAGGAGAGCGGGAGAGATACGCAGTATTTT. The V gene is TRBV10-3, the J gene TRBJ2-3; TRBD2 aligns across 8 bases. Per germline, CDR1 ENHRY and CDR2 SYGVKD. J was trimmed by 5 bases and V by 8 bases; bases with no gene match: 6. The CDR3 sequence is 13 residues long.

CDR3 amino acids: CASSLQLGGDTQYF. The CDR3 nucleotides read TGTGCCAGCAGTTTGCAGCTTGGTGGAGATACGCAGTATTTT. The rearrangement joins TRBV27 to TRBJ2-3; D remains ambiguous. Trimming cost V 3 bases and J 5 bases, with 12 bases left between them. Germline CDR1 MNHEY, CDR2 SMNVEV (reference sequence). The CDR3 loop spans 14 amino acids.

This clone was recorded a few times. V gene TRBV10-3 combines with J gene TRBJ2-5, with D unresolved. V was shortened by 4 bases and J by 2 bases, with 8 bases between the two germline ends. The CDR3 contains 13 residues. Germline-derived CDR1 and CDR2 are ENHRY and SYGVKD. CDR3 amino acids: CAISVDSQETQYF. The CDR3 nucleotides read TGTGCCATCAGTGTAGACTCTCAAGAGACCCAGTACTTC.

This clone occurred a few times. The V gene is TRBV6-5, the J gene TRBJ1-4; D ambiguous. There are 14 residues in the CDR3. V lost 10 bases to trimming and J lost 8 bases, with 20 bases between them. The V gene's germline CDR1 is MNHEY and CDR2 SVGAGI. The CDR3 region is CATTDRTASEKLFF. The CDR3 DNA reads as TGTGCCACCACGGATCGAACAGCCTCCGAAAAACTGTTTTTT.

This clone was detected once. The chain employs TRBV7-9 and TRBJ1-1, with D uncertain. The CDR3 totals 13 residues. CDR1 and CDR2 from the germline V gene are SEHNR and FQNEAQ (reference sequence). Trimming stripped 5 bases from V and 3 bases from J, with 10 bases between. CDR3 region: CASSLPWDTEAFF. In DNA, the CDR3 is TGTGCCAGCAGCCTTCCCTGGGACACTGAAGCTTTCTTT.

This chain links TRBV19 with TRBJ2-1; D perhaps matches TRBD2 (7 bases). V was trimmed by 8 bases and J by 2 bases, leaving 16 bases between them. Looked up from germline, CDR1 is LNHDA and CDR2 is SQIVND (reference sequence). This CDR3 is 15 amino acids long. CDR3 nucleotide sequence: TGTGCCAGTGGCCGATTAGGGGGGGCCTACAATGAGCAGTTCTTC. Translated, it gives CASGRLGGAYNEQFF.

The rearrangement links TRBV9 to TRBJ2-1, with a possible D match to TRBD2 (6 bases). CDR1 and CDR2 (germline): SGDLS, YYNGEE. The V end lost 3 bases, the J end lost 9 bases, and 25 bases lay between the germline ends. This CDR3 has 17 amino acids. Here the CDR3 DNA reads TGTGCCAGCAGCGCCCCGCGGGGTAGCCGGGGAGGAAGTGAGCAGTTCTTC. Amino acids: CASSAPRGSRGGSEQFF.